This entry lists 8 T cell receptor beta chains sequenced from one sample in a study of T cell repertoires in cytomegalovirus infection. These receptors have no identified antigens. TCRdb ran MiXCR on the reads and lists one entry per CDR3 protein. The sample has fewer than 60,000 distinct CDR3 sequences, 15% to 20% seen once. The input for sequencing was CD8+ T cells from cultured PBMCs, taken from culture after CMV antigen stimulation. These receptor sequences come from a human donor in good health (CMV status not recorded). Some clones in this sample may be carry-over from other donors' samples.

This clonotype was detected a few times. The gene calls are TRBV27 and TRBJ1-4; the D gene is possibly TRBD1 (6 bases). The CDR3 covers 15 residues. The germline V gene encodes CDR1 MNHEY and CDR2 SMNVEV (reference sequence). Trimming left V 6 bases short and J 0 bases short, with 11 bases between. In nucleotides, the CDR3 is TGTGCCAGCAGACTTAGACAGGCAACTAATGAAAAACTGTTTTTT. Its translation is CASRLRQATNEKLFF.

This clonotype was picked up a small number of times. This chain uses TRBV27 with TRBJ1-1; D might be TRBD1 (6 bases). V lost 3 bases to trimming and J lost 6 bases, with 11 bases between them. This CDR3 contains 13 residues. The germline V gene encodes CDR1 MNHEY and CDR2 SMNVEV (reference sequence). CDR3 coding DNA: TGTGCCAGCAGTTTGGGGGGGGCTGCTGAAGCTTTCTTT. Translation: CASSLGGAAEAFF.

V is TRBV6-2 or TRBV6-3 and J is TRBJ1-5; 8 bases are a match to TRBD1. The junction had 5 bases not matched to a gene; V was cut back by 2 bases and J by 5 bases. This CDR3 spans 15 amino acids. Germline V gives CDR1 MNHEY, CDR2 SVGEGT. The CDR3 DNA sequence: TGTGCCAGCAGTTACCCCCTGGACAGGGATCAGCCCCAGCATTTT. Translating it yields CASSYPLDRDQPQHF.

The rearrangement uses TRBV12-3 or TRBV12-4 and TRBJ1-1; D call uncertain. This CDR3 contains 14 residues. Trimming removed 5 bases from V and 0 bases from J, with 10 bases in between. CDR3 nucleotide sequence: TGTGCCAGCAGTCCTCCTTATATGAACACTGAAGCTTTCTTT. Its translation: CASSPPYMNTEAFF.

Here the CDR3 reads CASSLGFSYEQYF. The CDR3 coding sequence is TGCGCCAGCAGCCTAGGCTTCTCCTACGAGCAGTACTTC. The chain couples TRBV4-1 to TRBJ2-7; D gene unclear. Germline lookup yields CDR1 MGHRA and CDR2 YSYEKL. The CDR3 runs 13 residues. V was pared by 4 bases and J by 0 bases, with 7 bases between.

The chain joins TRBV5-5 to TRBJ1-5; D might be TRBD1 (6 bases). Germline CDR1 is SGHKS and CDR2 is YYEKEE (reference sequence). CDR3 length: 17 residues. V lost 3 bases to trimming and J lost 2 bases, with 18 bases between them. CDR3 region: CASSSTGPPRGNQPQHF. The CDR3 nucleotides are TGTGCCAGCAGCTCTACAGGGCCCCCCAGGGGCAATCAGCCCCAGCATTTT.

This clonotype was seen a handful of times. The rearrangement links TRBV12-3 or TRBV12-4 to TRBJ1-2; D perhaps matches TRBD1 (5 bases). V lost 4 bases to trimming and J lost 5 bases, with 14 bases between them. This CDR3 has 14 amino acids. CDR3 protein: CASSSGPQHYGYTF. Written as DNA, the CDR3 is TGTGCCAGCAGTTCGGGACCGCAGCATTATGGCTACACCTTC.

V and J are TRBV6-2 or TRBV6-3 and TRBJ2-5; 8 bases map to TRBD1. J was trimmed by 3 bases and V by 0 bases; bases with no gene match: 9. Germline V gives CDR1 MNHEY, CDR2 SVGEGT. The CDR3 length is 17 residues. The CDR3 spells CASSYSSRDRGEETQYF. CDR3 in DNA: TGTGCCAGCAGTTACTCGAGTCGTGACAGGGGTGAAGAGACCCAGTACTTC.